Following are 21 T cell receptor beta chains from one sample sequenced in a study of blood T cell repertoires in COVID-19. This table comes from immunoSEQ multiplex PCR, and its TCRdb copy is limited to in-frame clones, with some not included. The sample holds about 150,000 clones, almost 80% seen once. Sequenced material: peripheral blood. These receptors originate from a man in his 60s who had recovered from COVID-19.

The chain combines TRBV5-1 with TRBJ2-7, with D hard to call. CDR1 is SGHRS, CDR2 YFSETQ, per germline. The CDR3 is made up of 13 amino acids. V was shortened by 5 bases and J by 0 bases, with 9 bases between the two germline ends. The CDR3 DNA follows: TGCGCCAGCAGGCCGACATTCTCCTACGAGCAGTACTTC. It specifies CASRPTFSYEQYF.

This chain links TRBV4-2 with TRBJ2-4; 12 positions match TRBD2. The CDR3 extends over 18 amino acids. CDR1 and CDR2 (germline): LGHNA, YNFKEQ. V trimming: 5 bases; J trimming: 7 bases; junction bases outside the gene matches: 15. Written as DNA, the CDR3 is TGTGCCAGCAGCTCGCGTCCGGGACTAGCGGGTTTAAGGAACATTCAGTACTTC. Its protein is CASSSRPGLAGLRNIQYF.

This CDR3 is CATSDATLAGTNEQFF. In nucleotides, the CDR3 is TGTGCCACCAGTGACGCGACACTAGCGGGGACGAATGAGCAGTTCTTC. The chain has TRBV24-1 and TRBJ2-1; 10 positions agree with TRBD2. Germline V gives CDR1 KGHDR, CDR2 SFDVKD. The ends lost 4 bases at V and 7 bases at J; junction bases unmatched: 9. The CDR3 contains 16 residues.

The chain recombines TRBV27 with TRBJ2-3; 9 bases map to TRBD2. The CDR3 is 14 amino acids. V dropped 7 bases and J dropped 2; count of bases not matched to a gene: 4. The germline gives CDR1 MNHEY, CDR2 SMNVEV (reference sequence). CDR3 region: CASKVAGATDTQYF. The CDR3 nucleotides read TGTGCCAGCAAAGTAGCGGGGGCCACAGATACGCAGTATTTT.

The rearrangement joins TRBV6-2 or TRBV6-3 to TRBJ2-7, with 8 bases aligning to TRBD2. Germline trimming cut 5 bases from V and 3 bases from J; bases unmatched to any gene: 9. CDR3 length equals 15 residues. Germline values: CDR1 MNHEY, CDR2 SVGEGT. Here the CDR3 reads CASSPRAGANYEQYF. CDR3 nucleotide sequence: TGTGCCAGCAGTCCCCGAGCGGGGGCCAACTACGAGCAGTACTTC.

The chain employs TRBV4-3 and TRBJ2-1, with unresolved D. The CDR3 contains 17 residues. Germline V gene sequence: CDR1 LGHNA, CDR2 YSLEER. The V end was cut by 0 bases, the J end by 0 bases, with 12 bases between. CDR3 in amino acids: CASSQDTARSSYNEQFF. Written as DNA, the CDR3 is TGCGCCAGCAGCCAAGACACGGCGAGGAGCTCCTACAATGAGCAGTTCTTC.

V gene TRBV21-1 combines with J gene TRBJ2-7; TRBD1 is taken as the D call from the table, unchecked against the DNA. TRBV21-1 is shown as a pseudogene. The CDR3 totals 13 residues. The CDR3 DNA sequence: TGTGCCAGCGAGAGGACAAGCCTTTACGAGCAGTACTTC. This translates into CASERTSLYEQYF.

V gene TRBV7-2 combines with J gene TRBJ2-2; no definite D call. Germline loops: CDR1 SGHTA, CDR2 FQGNSA. CDR3 length: 15 residues. Trimming removed 0 bases from V and 4 bases from J, with 9 bases in between. The CDR3 loop is CASSLAAGTTGELFF. CDR3 bases: TGTGCCAGCAGCTTAGCGGCAGGAACCACCGGGGAGCTGTTTTTT.

The chain joins TRBV28 to TRBJ1-2; D might be TRBD1 (6 bases). The V end lost 8 bases, the J end lost 0 bases, and 16 bases lay between the germline ends. This CDR3 region has 15 residues. Germline-derived CDR1 and CDR2 are MDHEN and SYDVKM. CDR3 nucleotide sequence: TGTGCCAGCGACGTATCGGGACAACCTAACTATGGCTACACCTTC. Protein product: CASDVSGQPNYGYTF.

The gene calls are TRBV4-1 and TRBJ1-5, with a weak D call TRBD1 (5 bases). Germline assignment: CDR1 MGHRA and CDR2 YSYEKL. V lost 2 bases and J 1 base, leaving 18 bases between the germline ends. This CDR3 region has 18 residues. CDR3 sequence: CASSQLNAGIVSNQPQHF. The CDR3 DNA sequence: TGCGCCAGCAGCCAATTGAATGCAGGGATAGTGAGCAATCAGCCCCAGCATTTT.

This clone has more than one count but fewer than ten. V and J are TRBV6-6 and TRBJ2-2, with 7 bases that match TRBD2. J gave up 3 bases and V 5 bases, and 3 bases lay outside the gene matches. Germline assignment: CDR1 MNHNY and CDR2 SVGAGI (reference sequence). The CDR3 totals 14 residues. The CDR3 sequence is CASSQSGDTGELFF. The CDR3 bases are TGTGCCAGCAGTCAGAGCGGGGACACCGGGGAGCTGTTTTTT.

This clone was seen repeatedly, ten times or more. V gene TRBV6-2 or TRBV6-3 combines with J gene TRBJ2-7, with TRBD1 identical over 10 bases. The V segment lost 2 bases and the J segment 2 bases; nucleotides outside the gene matches: 3. This CDR3 is 15 amino acids long. Looked up from germline, CDR1 is MNHEY and CDR2 is SVGEGT. CDR3 amino acids: CASSYTTGGTYEQYF. Written as DNA, the CDR3 is TGTGCCAGCAGTTACACGACAGGGGGCACCTACGAGCAGTACTTC.

V and J are TRBV20-1 and TRBJ2-3; tentative D call: TRBD1 (6 bases). Germline CDR1 DFQATT, CDR2 SNEGSKA (reference sequence). The V end was cut by 3 bases, the J end by 4 bases, with 14 bases between. The CDR3 covers 14 residues. The CDR3 region is CSASNRALPDTQYF. DNA for the CDR3: TGCAGTGCTAGTAACAGGGCTCTGCCAGATACGCAGTATTTT.

V gene TRBV27 combines with J gene TRBJ2-1; 7 positions match TRBD1. V shed 5 bases and J 1 base; nucleotides not matched to a gene: 2. The CDR3 consists of 14 residues. The germline V gene has CDR1 MNHEY and CDR2 SMNVEV (reference sequence). This CDR3 is CASSTGASYNEQFF. The CDR3 DNA reads TGTGCCAGCAGTACAGGGGCATCCTACAATGAGCAGTTCTTC.

The rearrangement joins TRBV28 to TRBJ1-1; a weak D match, TRBD1 (6 bases). The V gene's germline CDR1 is MDHEN and CDR2 SYDVKM. The CDR3 loop spans 12 amino acids. Trimming stripped 1 base from V and 7 bases from J, with 7 bases between. The CDR3 nucleotides read TGTGCCAGCAGTTTATCACAGGGTGAAGCTTTCTTT. Translation: CASSLSQGEAFF.

The chain combines TRBV7-2 with TRBJ2-5, with 10 bases lining up with TRBD2. The V and J ends lost 4 bases and 4 bases, in that order; junction bases with no gene match: 15. The CDR3 spans 18 residues. Germline assignment: CDR1 SGHTA and CDR2 FQGNSA. The CDR3 loop reads CASSSVGTSVLGGETQYF. The CDR3 region has the DNA TGTGCCAGCAGCTCCGTGGGGACTAGCGTCTTAGGGGGAGAGACCCAGTACTTC.

V and J are TRBV3-1 (or the pseudogene TRBV3-2) and TRBJ2-1, with TRBD2 identical over 7 bases. The CDR3 spans 14 residues. V dropped 7 bases and J dropped 10; count of bases not matched to a gene: 13. The germline CDR1 and CDR2 sequences are LGHDT and YNNKEL (reference sequence). The CDR3 loop reads CASTSLTAGTEQFF. The CDR3, as DNA: TGTGCCAGCACCTCCCTTACAGCGGGGACCGAGCAGTTCTTC.

This chain connects TRBV9 to TRBJ2-5; 12 nucleotides align to TRBD2. V lost 0 bases and J lost 5; bases outside the gene matches: 11. In germline, CDR1 is SGDLS, CDR2 YYNGEE. The CDR3 contains 18 residues. CDR3 residues: CASSVGSSGGARVETQYF. The CDR3 region has the DNA TGTGCCAGCAGCGTAGGGTCTAGCGGGGGGGCTCGGGTGGAGACCCAGTACTTC.

This clone has a single count. V gene TRBV5-1 combines with J gene TRBJ2-1, with a possible D match to TRBD1 (6 bases). There are 14 residues in the CDR3. The V gene lost 0 bases and the J gene lost 6 bases, with 10 bases spanning the gap. Germline CDR1 and CDR2: SGHRS and YFSETQ. CDR3 coding DNA: TGCGCCAGCAGCTTGGACAGGGTGGGCAATGAGCAGTTCTTC. Its translation: CASSLDRVGNEQFF.

This chain uses TRBV4-3 with TRBJ1-6; 7 bases align to TRBD1. Losses at the gene ends were 3 bases for V and 4 bases for J; bases not matched to a gene: 3. The CDR3 runs to 15 residues. Germline lookup yields CDR1 LGHNA and CDR2 YSLEER. CDR3 DNA: TGCGCCAGCAGCCAGTCGGGACAGTATAATTCACCCCTCCACTTT. Amino acid sequence: CASSQSGQYNSPLHF.

CDR3 sequence: CASSLDRSSYEQYF. Here the CDR3 DNA reads TGTGCCAGCAGCTTAGACAGGAGCTCCTACGAGCAGTACTTC. The V call is TRBV7-9, the J call TRBJ2-7; weak D call: TRBD1 (5 bases). The CDR3 totals 14 residues. Trimming shortened V by 1 base and J by 0 bases, and 7 bases separated the two germline ends. The germline CDR1 and CDR2 sequences are SEHNR and FQNEAQ (reference sequence).